This is a list of T cell receptor beta chains from one sample in a study of shared clonotypes between healthy human individuals. Repertoires were generated with immunoSEQ multiplex PCR, while TCRdb's copy carries only in-frame clones and drops some. The sample gives around 1 million clones, 70% to 85% of which show up once; approximately 1.5% is in the top ten. The sequencing sample was made of memory CD4+ T cells sorted from blood. The receptor set was obtained from a young man in good health. Each CDR3 is given with its conserved first and last residue. D genes are given only for firm matches. The size of a clone is reported for some rows only, either as once, few or many, or as a class for expanded clones.

j_call clone_size d_call v_call cdr3_nt cdr3_aa
TRBJ2-7 - - TRBV9 TGTGCCAGCAGCGTAATGCCGGGGAGCTCCTACGAGCAGTACTTC CASSVMPGSSYEQYF
TRBJ2-7 - - TRBV15 TGTGCCACCAGCAGAGATCAGCCAAAAGGGGGCTACGAGCAGTACTTC CATSRDQPKGGYEQYF
TRBJ1-6 - - TRBV27 TGTGCCAGCAGCCCCAGGGGAACCCAATCACCCCTCCACTTT CASSPRGTQSPLHF
TRBJ2-7 - - TRBV5-5 TGTGCCAGCAGTCCGGCCCTAACCGCCTACGAGCAGTACTTC CASSPALTAYEQYF
TRBJ1-3 few TRBD1 TRBV18 TGTGCCAGCTCTGTAGACAGGGCCCGAAAAACCTCTGGAAACACCATATATTTT CASSVDRARKTSGNTIYF
TRBJ2-7 - TRBD1 TRBV19 TGTGCCAGTAGTGAAGCCGGGACAGGGATCTACGAGCAGTACTTC CASSEAGTGIYEQYF
TRBJ1-1 - - TRBV6-6 TGTGCCAGCAATGGGTGGAACACTGAAGCTTTCTTT CASNGWNTEAFF
TRBJ1-2 many - TRBV6-5 TGTGCCAGCAGTTACCCGCAGGGAGATGGCTACACCTTC CASSYPQGDGYTF
TRBJ1-1 - - TRBV7-9 TGTGCCAGCAGCCAGGGGAGGGGGAAGGAGATGAACACTGAAGCTTTCTTT CASSQGRGKEMNTEAFF
TRBJ1-2 - - TRBV11-2 TGTGCCAGCAGCTCTACCGGCCCCCTGGGCTACACCTTC CASSSTGPLGYTF
TRBJ1-1 few - TRBV2 TGTGCCAGCAGTGTACAGGTCAACACTGAAGCTTTCTTT CASSVQVNTEAFF
TRBJ1-5 - TRBD1 TRBV28 TGTGCCAGCAGTTTAGGGACAGGCACTAGCAATCAGCCCCAGCATTTT CASSLGTGTSNQPQHF
TRBJ2-5 - - TRBV19 TGTGCCAGTAGTATATCTGGGGGTGGTCAAGAGACCCAGTACTTC CASSISGGGQETQYF
TRBJ2-3 few - TRBV11-3 TGTGCCAGCAGCTTAGATGGACAAGGCACAGATACGCAGTATTTT CASSLDGQGTDTQYF
TRBJ1-1 - TRBD1 TRBV28 TGTGCCAGCAGCGGTGACAGGGCTGAAGCTTTCTTT CASSGDRAEAFF
TRBJ2-1 - TRBD2 TRBV7-2 TGTGCCAGCAGCTTAGCCGCGGGGGGAACCTACAATGAGCAGTTCTTC CASSLAAGGTYNEQFF
TRBJ1-6 - - TRBV9 TGTGCCAGCAGCCCCGGGTGGTCTACCTATAATTCACCCCTCCACTTT CASSPGWSTYNSPLHF
TRBJ2-3 - - TRBV6-5 TGTGCCAGCAGTTACGATACAGATACGCAGTATTTT CASSYDTDTQYF
TRBJ2-7 - - TRBV30 TGTGCCTGGGCCCGAAGCTACGAGCAGTACTTC CAWARSYEQYF
TRBJ1-2 - - TRBV6-5 TGTGCCAGCAGTCTGACTTTTAACTATGGCTACACCTTC CASSLTFNYGYTF
TRBJ2-7 - - TRBV18 TGTGCCAGCTCACCCGCCGTCGTGAGAAGGTACGAGCAGTACTTC CASSPAVVRRYEQYF
TRBJ1-3 - - TRBV19 TGTGCCAGTAGTATCAGCAGCTCTGGAAACACCATATATTTT CASSISSSGNTIYF
TRBJ2-5 - TRBD2 TRBV5-1 TGCGCCAGCAGCCCTATAGCGGGATTGATGGAGACCCAGTACTTC CASSPIAGLMETQYF
TRBJ1-2 - - TRBV7-8 TGTGCCAGCACTTCCGGGCTTAACTATGGCTACACCTTC CASTSGLNYGYTF
TRBJ1-1 - TRBD1 TRBV10-1 TGCGCCAGCAGGGGACAGGGGAGCGCTGAAGCTTTCTTT CASRGQGSAEAFF
TRBJ2-2 - TRBD2 TRBV7-2 TGTGCCAGCAGCCCGTCCGGGGGAGGGCACACCGGGGAGCTGTTTTTT CASSPSGGGHTGELFF
TRBJ2-5 once TRBD2 TRBV18 TGTGCCAGCTCACCTGGACTAGCTGAGACCCAGTACTTC CASSPGLAETQYF
TRBJ1-2 - - TRBV9 TGTGCCAGCAGCGTAGGAATAGGGAACTATGGCTACACCTTC CASSVGIGNYGYTF
TRBJ1-6 few TRBD1 TRBV19 TGTGCCAGTAGTACTCAACAGGGGGCGAATTCACCCCTCCACTTT CASSTQQGANSPLHF
TRBJ2-1 - TRBD1 TRBV19 TGTGCCTCCGAGGACAGGGCCTACAATGAGCAGTTCTTC CASEDRAYNEQFF
TRBJ1-2 - TRBD1 TRBV6-4 TGTGCCAGCAGTGTAACCGGGACAGACTATGGCTACACCTTC CASSVTGTDYGYTF
TRBJ1-1 - - TRBV11-2 TGTGCCAGCAGCTTTATCGCGAACACTGAAGCTTTCTTT CASSFIANTEAFF
TRBJ2-7 - - TRBV9 TGTGCCAGCAGCGTAGTTGACGACCCAGGATACGAGCAGTACTTC CASSVVDDPGYEQYF